These 20 T cell receptor beta chains originate from one sample sequenced in a study of cytomegalovirus exposure and HLA in healthy donors. The PCR contained 60 Vbeta and 13 Jbeta primers. Only in-frame clones appear in the TCRdb table, and some are missing; sequencing was by immunoSEQ multiplex PCR. The data contain 150,000 to 200,000 clones, approximately 80% of them singletons. The sample consisted of PBMCs. The receptors were gathered from a middle-aged woman in good health and CMV-seronegative.

The chain couples TRBV9 to TRBJ2-2; TRBD1 matches at 12 bases. This CDR3 contains 16 residues. The germline CDR1 and CDR2 sequences are SGDLS and YYNGEE. With V trimmed by 4 bases and J by 7 bases, 8 bases remained unmatched. CDR3 protein: CASSQTGTGGIGELFF. The CDR3 DNA sequence: TGTGCCAGCAGCCAGACCGGGACAGGGGGCATCGGGGAGCTGTTTTTT. Drawing the rest from reference TRBV9 and TRBJ2-2, the complete variable domain is DSGVTQTPKHLITATGQRVTLRCSPRSGDLSVYWYQQSLDQGLQFLIQYYNGEERAKGNILERFSAQQFPDLHSELNLSSLELGDSALYFCASSQTGTGGIGELFFGEGSRLTVL.

This clone came up a few times. The sample carries other DNA sequences with the same CDR3. The chain uses TRBV19 and TRBJ1-5; D might be TRBD1 (5 bases). CDR1 and CDR2 (germline): LNHDA, SQIVND (reference sequence). V was pared by 3 bases and J by 4 bases, with 10 bases between. The CDR3 consists of 14 residues. The CDR3: CASSMVAGNQPQHF. The CDR3 nucleotides read TGTGCCAGTAGTATGGTGGCAGGGAATCAGCCCCAGCATTTT.

Written as DNA, the CDR3 is TGTGCCAGCAGCTTGGGTGCGACGGGAGGAGGGGCTACGCAGTATTTT. As protein: CASSLGATGGGATQYF. The chain is built from TRBV5-4 and TRBJ2-3; 7 positions agree with TRBD2. J gave up 8 bases and V 0 bases, and 12 bases lay outside the gene matches. The germline gives CDR1 SGHNT, CDR2 YYREEE (reference sequence). There are 16 residues in the CDR3. Filled out from reference TRBV5-4 and TRBJ2-3, the complete variable domain reads ETGVTQSPTHLIKTRGQQVTLRCSSQSGHNTVSWYQQALGQGPQFIFQYYREEENGRGNFPPRFSGLQFPNYSSELNVNALELDDSALYLCASSLGATGGGATQYFGPGTRLTVL.

The chain couples TRBV5-4 to TRBJ2-5, with D perhaps matching TRBD1 (6 bases). The V end was cut by 4 bases, the J end by 5 bases, with 18 bases between. Germline V gene data show CDR1 as SGHNT and CDR2 as YYREEE (reference sequence). The CDR3 loop spans 15 amino acids. CDR3 residues: CASSPGQSGMETQYF. In nucleotides, the CDR3 is TGTGCCAGCAGCCCCGGACAGAGCGGAATGGAGACCCAGTACTTC.

The gene calls are TRBV5-1 and TRBJ2-1; D perhaps matches TRBD1 (7 bases). Germline loops: CDR1 SGHRS, CDR2 YFSETQ. Trimming cost V 0 bases and J 7 bases, with 14 bases left between them. This CDR3 spans 15 amino acids. CDR3 coding DNA: TGCGCCAGCAGCTTGGGCCCGACAGGGAGGAATGAGCAGTTCTTC. Translation gives CASSLGPTGRNEQFF.

V usage is TRBV19 and J usage is TRBJ2-5, with a possible D match to TRBD1 (6 bases). The CDR3 has 13 amino acids. V lost 5 bases and J lost 3, with 10 bases in between. Germline-derived CDR1 and CDR2 are LNHDA and SQIVND (reference sequence). The CDR3 DNA follows: TGTGCCAGTAGTCCCGGACAGAAAGAGACCCAGTACTTC. Translating gives CASSPGQKETQYF.

This rearrangement joins TRBV5-5 to TRBJ2-7, with D perhaps TRBD1 (6 bases). Germline lookup yields CDR1 SGHKS and CDR2 YYEKEE (reference sequence). This CDR3 region has 14 residues. The ends were cut back, 0 bases at V and 3 bases at J, with 10 bases in the middle. Here the CDR3 DNA reads TGTGCCAGCAGCTTGGGGACAGAATTCTACGAGCAGTACGTC. Amino acids: CASSLGTEFYEQYV.

This clone was recorded a few times. The V call is TRBV4-3, the J call TRBJ1-1; D gene uncertain. The germline V gene encodes CDR1 LGHNA and CDR2 YSLEER. Trimming left V 5 bases short and J 4 bases short, with 11 bases between. The CDR3 consists of 13 residues. The CDR3 DNA reads as TGCGCCAGCAGCTTTTCGAGTAGCACTGAAGCTTTCTTT. It codes for CASSFSSSTEAFF.

This chain connects TRBV6-1 to TRBJ1-2; D remains unclear. CDR1 and CDR2 from the germline V gene are MNHNS and SASEGT. This CDR3 comprises 13 residues. The V end lost 6 bases, the J end lost 5 bases, and 13 bases lay between the germline ends. The CDR3 region is CASRGIGGYGYTF. CDR3 sequence (DNA): TGTGCCAGCAGGGGCATCGGAGGATATGGCTACACCTTC.

The chain joins TRBV9 to TRBJ2-3; 7 nucleotides agree with TRBD1. The junction had 7 bases not matched to a gene; V was cut back by 0 bases and J by 6 bases. Germline values: CDR1 SGDLS, CDR2 YYNGEE. The CDR3 consists of 15 residues. The CDR3 DNA follows: TGTGCCAGCAGCGTAGCTGAAGGGGGCAGGGATACGCAGTATTTT. Its translation is CASSVAEGGRDTQYF. The full variable domain, completed using reference TRBV9 and TRBJ2-3, is DSGVTQTPKHLITATGQRVTLRCSPRSGDLSVYWYQQSLDQGLQFLIQYYNGEERAKGNILERFSAQQFPDLHSELNLSSLELGDSALYFCASSVAEGGRDTQYFGPGTRLTVL.

CDR3 DNA: TGTGCCAGCAGTTACGAACGGGGTGACCAGCCCCAGCATTTT. Amino acids: CASSYERGDQPQHF. V is TRBV6-6 and J is TRBJ1-5; D is undetermined. The V end was cut by 2 bases, the J end by 7 bases, with 12 bases between. The CDR3 runs 14 residues. Germline CDR1 is MNHNY and CDR2 is SVGAGI (reference sequence).

The chain recombines TRBV7-8 with TRBJ2-5, with 7 bases fitting TRBD2. Trimming removed 5 bases from V and 2 bases from J; junction bases left unmatched: 8. This CDR3 has 15 residues. Per the germline V gene, CDR1 is SGHVS and CDR2 is FQNEAQ. This chain's CDR3 is CASSPGGRVQETQYF. DNA for the CDR3: TGTGCCAGCAGCCCCGGGGGGAGGGTGCAAGAGACCCAGTACTTC.

The J gene is TRBJ2-7, the V gene TRBV19; tentatively, D is TRBD1 (5 bases). The germline V gene has CDR1 LNHDA and CDR2 SQIVND (reference sequence). V was cut by 4 bases and J by 1 base, with 8 bases left in between. The CDR3 totals 13 residues. DNA for the CDR3: TGTGCCAGTAGTAGGAGACAGTCCTACGAGCAGTACTTC. This gives the protein CASSRRQSYEQYF.

This chain links TRBV30 with TRBJ1-5; tentatively, D is TRBD1 (6 bases). This CDR3 comprises 15 residues. Per germline, CDR1 GTSNPN and CDR2 SVGIG (reference sequence). V shed 0 bases and J shed 2 bases, with 11 bases lying between them. CDR3 nucleotide sequence: TGTGCCTGGAGTGTGTCGGACAGTGGCAATCAGCCCCAGCATTTT. This codes for CAWSVSDSGNQPQHF.

V is TRBV5-1 and J is TRBJ2-2; D is unresolved. Trimming took 1 base from V and 2 from J, leaving 6 bases between them. The CDR3 is made up of 14 amino acids. Germline assignment: CDR1 SGHRS and CDR2 YFSETQ. The CDR3 loop is CASSLNINTGELFF. As DNA, the CDR3 is TGCGCCAGCAGCTTGAACATTAACACCGGGGAGCTGTTTTTT.

Here the CDR3 reads CASIQYVNGELFF. The CDR3 DNA reads TGTGCCAGCATTCAGTACGTGAACGGGGAGCTGTTTTTT. The rearrangement links TRBV6-6 to TRBJ2-2, with no clear D. The CDR3 extends over 13 amino acids. V was shortened by 7 bases and J by 7 bases, with 13 bases between the two germline ends. Per germline, CDR1 MNHNY and CDR2 SVGAGI (reference sequence).

This clone turned up a few times. V usage is TRBV30 and J usage is TRBJ1-1; 8 positions match TRBD1. CDR1 GTSNPN and CDR2 SVGIG come from the germline V gene (reference sequence). With 2 bases clipped from V and 8 bases from J, the junction kept 7 bases outside the gene matches. This CDR3 contains 13 residues. CDR3: CAWSPDRVYEAFF. CDR3 nucleotide sequence: TGTGCCTGGAGTCCGGACAGGGTTTACGAAGCTTTCTTT. The full variable domain, in which reference TRBV30 and TRBJ1-1 provide the parts outside the CDR3, is SQTIHQWPATLVQPVGSPLSLECTVEGTSNPNLYWYRQAAGRGLQLLFYSVGIGQISSEVPQNLSASRPQDRQFILSSKKLLLSDSGFYLCAWSPDRVYEAFFGQGTRLTVV.

The chain couples TRBV29-1 to TRBJ1-1, with 8 positions matching TRBD1. Germline-derived CDR1 and CDR2 are SQVTM and ANQGSEA. The CDR3 contains 12 residues. CDR3 amino acids: CKAGGAGTEAFF. CDR3 sequence (DNA): TGCAAGGCAGGGGGCGCGGGCACTGAAGCTTTCTTT.

The rearrangement joins TRBV7-8 to TRBJ2-1, with 9 bases fitting TRBD2. The CDR3 is 17 residues long. CDR1 is SGHVS, CDR2 FQNEAQ, per germline. With 0 bases clipped from V and 3 bases from J, the junction kept 6 bases outside the gene matches. The CDR3 spells CASSLAGGRADYNEQFF. Written as DNA, the CDR3 is TGTGCCAGCAGCTTAGCGGGCGGGAGGGCCGACTACAATGAGCAGTTCTTC.

The V and J genes are TRBV7-7 and TRBJ2-2, with a tentative D call TRBD2 (6 bases). Trimming took 9 bases from V and 7 from J, leaving 15 bases between them. The CDR3 totals 13 residues. Per germline, CDR1 SSHAT and CDR2 FNYEAQ (reference sequence). This CDR3 is CASSRDSIGELFF. Written as DNA, the CDR3 is TGTGCCAGTTCCCGGGACTCCATCGGGGAGCTGTTTTTT.